This T cell receptor (beta chain) came from a study of CD8+ T cells in alopecia areata. cDNA serving as the sequencing template came from extracted, reverse transcribed RNA. Data came from immunoSEQ multiplex PCR; TCRdb stores just in-frame clones and leaves some out. Here the sample spans some 190,000 clones, around three fifths being singletons. Treatment specified: oral pan-JAK inhibitor, 5-10 mg twice daily. As to this clone: Its specificity is unknown.

The study's findings and limits: Uncertainty remains about how baseline CD8+ expansion links to response, with one nonresponder.

V was clipped by 7 bases and J by 1 base; unmatched bases: 4. The germline V gene has CDR1 MNHEY and CDR2 SVGAGI. CDR3 length equals 14 residues. J is TRBJ2-3 and V is TRBV6-5; 8 bases line up with TRBD2. This specimen was CD4+ T cells sorted from blood, taken around week 50, from a patient treated with tofacitinib. The clonotype was recovered from a human donor with alopecia areata. The DNA of the CDR3 is TGTGCCAGCAAGGAACTAGCGGGCACAGATACGCAGTATTTT. As protein: CASKELAGTDTQYF.